Shown below are 18 T cell receptor beta chains from a single sample sequenced in a study of shared clonotypes between healthy human individuals. The method was immunoSEQ multiplex PCR; TCRdb's version includes in-frame clones alone and lacks a portion of them. The table lists approximately 2,000,000 clones, about nine tenths of them singletons. Sequencing was done on a sample of naive CD4+ T cells from PBMCs. Subset defined: CD45RA+ positively selected. The origin of the receptors is a man younger than 35 in good health. Some clones in this sample may be carry-over from other donors' samples.

The V call is TRBV5-1, the J call TRBJ2-2; 9 bases fit TRBD1. J lost 6 bases, V lost 3 bases, and 6 bases had no gene match. Germline CDR1 is SGHRS and CDR2 is YFSETQ. This CDR3 is 15 amino acids long. This CDR3 is CASSSKQGAPGELFF. As DNA, the CDR3 is TGCGCCAGCAGCTCGAAACAGGGGGCGCCCGGGGAGCTGTTTTTT.

V is TRBV7-8 and J is TRBJ2-7; D gene unclear. The CDR3 contains 17 residues. Trimming left V 4 bases short and J 2 bases short, with 21 bases between. Germline loops: CDR1 SGHVS, CDR2 FQNEAQ. The CDR3 sequence is CASSSPSQAKSPYEQYF. The CDR3 DNA sequence: TGTGCCAGCAGCTCCCCGTCCCAGGCTAAGTCCCCCTACGAGCAGTACTTC.

The rearrangement links TRBV7-2 to TRBJ1-2; the D is unclear. The V gene's germline CDR1 is SGHTA and CDR2 FQGNSA. Trimming shortened V by 5 bases and J by 4 bases, and 14 bases separated the two germline ends. The CDR3 runs to 14 residues. As DNA, the CDR3 is TGTGCCAGCAGCATCCAGGCACCCTTCTATGGCTACACCTTC. This codes for CASSIQAPFYGYTF. The full variable domain, completed using reference TRBV7-2 and TRBJ1-2, is GAGVSQSPSNKVTEKGKDVELRCDPISGHTALYWYRQSLGQGLEFLIYFQGNSAPDKSGLPSDRFSAERTGGSVSTLTIQRTQQEDSAVYLCASSIQAPFYGYTFGSGTRLTVV.

The V and J genes are TRBV10-3 and TRBJ1-2, with D possibly TRBD1 on 5 matching bases. Germline V gene data show CDR1 as ENHRY and CDR2 as SYGVKD. The CDR3 length is 13 residues. V lost 7 bases and J 2 bases, leaving 11 bases between the germline ends. The CDR3 bases are TGTGCCATCACTGGGAGGGGAAACTATGGCTACACCTTC. Its translation is CAITGRGNYGYTF.

V is TRBV4-3 and J is TRBJ2-7; D is ambiguous. CDR1 is LGHNA, CDR2 YSLEER, per germline. Trimming took off 0 bases at V and 7 bases at J, with 16 bases between the two ends. This CDR3 has 15 residues. CDR3 region: CASSQDVMTRREQYF. The CDR3 DNA follows: TGCGCCAGCAGCCAAGATGTTATGACCCGCCGAGAGCAGTACTTC.

This clone has just one count. This chain connects TRBV4-1 to TRBJ1-5; a weak D match, TRBD1 (5 bases). V was trimmed by 1 base and J by 0 bases, leaving 10 bases between them. The length of the CDR3 is 16 residues. The germline CDR1 and CDR2 sequences are MGHRA and YSYEKL. CDR3 nucleotides: TGCGCCAGCAGCCAAGCCGGGGGGGGTAGCAATCAGCCCCAGCATTTT. Its protein is CASSQAGGGSNQPQHF.

Notes on this clone: Additional DNA sequences in this sample encode the identical CDR3. J is TRBJ2-7 and V is TRBV27; 10 bases are shared with TRBD1. The J segment lost 1 base and the V segment lost 4 bases, leaving 4 bases of the junction unmatched. This CDR3 is 15 amino acids long. CDR1 is MNHEY and CDR2 is SMNVEV in the germline V gene (reference sequence). The CDR3 sequence is CASSSRQGASYEQYF. In nucleotides, the CDR3 is TGTGCCAGCAGTTCTCGACAGGGGGCATCCTACGAGCAGTACTTC.

The V call is TRBV7-3, the J call TRBJ2-5, with a weak D call TRBD1 (5 bases). The CDR3 has 13 residues. The ends were cut back, 5 bases at V and 7 bases at J, with 14 bases in the middle. Germline CDR1 is SGHTA and CDR2 is FQGTGA. DNA of the CDR3: TGTGCCAGCAGCCCAGGCCCCACAGGGACCCAGTACTTC. Protein product: CASSPGPTGTQYF. Full variable domain (outside the CDR3, taken from reference TRBV7-3 and TRBJ2-5): GAGVSQTPSNKVTEKGKYVELRCDPISGHTALYWYRQSLGQGPEFLIYFQGTGAADDSGLPNDRFFAVRPEGSVSTLKIQRTERGDSAVYLCASSPGPTGTQYFGPGTRLLVL.

The chain has TRBV28 and TRBJ1-2; possibly TRBD1 for D (5 bases). The CDR3 is made up of 17 amino acids. V dropped 2 bases and J dropped 2 bases, with 18 bases sitting between them. The germline gives CDR1 MDHEN, CDR2 SYDVKM. DNA of the CDR3: TGTGCCAGCAGTTTAAGGGGAGCCCAGGCGATGAACTATGGCTACACCTTC. Translating gives CASSLRGAQAMNYGYTF.

V and J are TRBV5-4 and TRBJ2-1, with D hard to call. The germline V gene encodes CDR1 SGHNT and CDR2 YYREEE (reference sequence). V gave up 4 bases and J gave up 4 bases, with 12 bases separating them. This CDR3 spans 14 amino acids. CDR3 DNA: TGTGCCAGCAGCCCATCCACAGCATACAATGAGCAGTTCTTC. It yields the protein CASSPSTAYNEQFF.

V usage is TRBV9 and J usage is TRBJ2-1, with TRBD2 identical over 8 bases. The CDR3 spans 17 residues. Trimming took 3 bases from V and 0 from J; bases not matched to a gene: 8. Germline-derived CDR1 and CDR2 are SGDLS and YYNGEE. The CDR3 bases are TGTGCCAGCAGCGCCGATACTAGCGGAAGCTCCTACAATGAGCAGTTCTTC. Protein sequence: CASSADTSGSSYNEQFF.

The chain has TRBV18 and TRBJ2-1; 10 bases map to TRBD1. The CDR3 covers 17 residues. Germline lookup yields CDR1 KGHSH and CDR2 LQKENI. V shed 1 base and J 4 bases; nucleotides not matched to a gene: 7. The CDR3 DNA is TGTGCCAGCTCACCACTGAGACAGGGGGCGTCTTACAATGAGCAGTTCTTC. Translated: CASSPLRQGASYNEQFF.

The J gene is TRBJ2-1, the V gene TRBV19; D possibly corresponds to TRBD1 (5 bases). This CDR3 spans 16 amino acids. Germline V gene data show CDR1 as LNHDA and CDR2 as SQIVND (reference sequence). Trimming took 4 bases from V and 0 from J, leaving 13 bases between them. DNA for the CDR3: TGTGCCAGTAGTAGGCAGGGTCGCCCCTCCTACAATGAGCAGTTCTTC. It encodes CASSRQGRPSYNEQFF.

The chain has TRBV10-2 and TRBJ1-1; D not resolved. The germline gives CDR1 WSHSY, CDR2 SAAADI. The V end was cut by 8 bases, the J end by 4 bases, with 14 bases between. This CDR3 is built from 13 residues. Written as DNA, the CDR3 is TGCGCCAGCTGTAACCAGCCGAGCACTGAAGCTTTCTTT. It translates to CASCNQPSTEAFF.

V usage is TRBV19 and J usage is TRBJ2-7; 10 bases are a match to TRBD2. Trimming took 4 bases from V and 1 from J; bases not matched to a gene: 10. Germline-derived CDR1 and CDR2 are LNHDA and SQIVND (reference sequence). The CDR3 is made up of 17 amino acids. The CDR3 DNA sequence: TGTGCCAGTAGTACCCCTCTAGCGGGAGTTAGGTCCTACGAGCAGTACTTC. It specifies CASSTPLAGVRSYEQYF.

This clone was recorded only once. The CDR3 here is CASSLVPGQVREAFF. For the CDR3, the DNA is TGCGCCAGCAGCTTGGTTCCCGGACAGGTGAGAGAAGCTTTCTTT. The rearrangement links TRBV5-1 to TRBJ1-1; 7 nucleotides line up with TRBD1. The J segment lost 8 bases and the V segment lost 0 bases, leaving 10 bases of the junction unmatched. Per the germline V gene, CDR1 is SGHRS and CDR2 is YFSETQ. The CDR3 spans 15 residues.

This clone was seen once. This sequence joins TRBV28 and TRBJ2-2; the match to TRBD1 covers 7 bases. V dropped 10 bases and J dropped 5; count of bases not matched to a gene: 7. The CDR3 totals 13 residues. Germline V gives CDR1 MDHEN, CDR2 SYDVKM. In DNA form, the CDR3 reads TGTGCCATCAGGACAGGTCGGACCGGGGAGCTGTTTTTT. Protein: CAIRTGRTGELFF. The full variable domain, rest sourced from reference TRBV28 and TRBJ2-2, is DVKVTQSSRYLVKRTGEKVFLECVQDMDHENMFWYRQDPGLGLRLIYFSYDVKMKEKGDIPEGYSVSREKKERFSLILESASTNQTSMYLCAIRTGRTGELFFGEGSRLTVL.

The V call is TRBV5-1, the J call TRBJ2-7, with D hard to call. Trimming removed 0 bases at V and 1 base at J, with 8 bases between. The germline gives CDR1 SGHRS, CDR2 YFSETQ. This CDR3 is built from 14 residues. CDR3 bases: TGCGCCAGCAGCTTGGACCAGGCTTCCTACGAGCAGTACTTC. The encoded protein is CASSLDQASYEQYF.